This T cell receptor (beta chain) was captured in a study of blood T cell repertoires in COVID-19. Study as a whole: Acute and convalescent COVID-19 samples came from the United States, Italy and Spain. PBMCs, B-cell-depleted T cells, or T cells provided the cDNA or gDNA that made up the material.

V gave up 1 base and J gave up 4 bases; unmatched junction bases: 9. The germline gives CDR1 LGHDT, CDR2 YNNKEL (reference sequence). There are 18 residues in the CDR3. This clone was counted a single time. The authors' processing: Reference gene primer amplification yielded estimated nucleated cell counts. Data came from immunoSEQ multiplex PCR; TCRdb stores just in-frame clones and leaves some out. That table furnishes V, J and clone size, whereas the DNA furnished D and trimming. The sample lists 70,000 to 85,000 clones; 83% were seen once. The V gene is TRBV3-1 (or the pseudogene TRBV3-2), the J gene TRBJ2-2, with 10 bases lining up with TRBD2. Sequencing was performed on peripheral blood. The receptor's source is a man older than 75 with active or convalescent COVID-19. The DNA of the CDR3 is TGTGCCAGCAGCCAAGGCCAAGCGGGAGGGCCTGGCACCGGGGAGCTGTTTTTT. This translates into CASSQGQAGGPGTGELFF.